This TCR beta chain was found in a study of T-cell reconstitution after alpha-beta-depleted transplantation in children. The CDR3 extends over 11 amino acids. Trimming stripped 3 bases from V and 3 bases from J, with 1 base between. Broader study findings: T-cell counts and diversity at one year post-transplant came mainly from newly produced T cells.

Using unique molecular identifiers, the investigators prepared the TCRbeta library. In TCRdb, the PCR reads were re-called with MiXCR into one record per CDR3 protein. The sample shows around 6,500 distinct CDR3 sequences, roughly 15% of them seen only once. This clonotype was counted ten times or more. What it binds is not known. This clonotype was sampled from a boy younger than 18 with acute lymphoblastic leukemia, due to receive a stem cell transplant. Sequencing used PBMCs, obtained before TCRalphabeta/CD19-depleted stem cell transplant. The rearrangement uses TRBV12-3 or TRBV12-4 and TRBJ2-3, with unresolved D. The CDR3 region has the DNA TGTGCCAGCAGTTTGACAGATACGCAGTATTTT. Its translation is CASSLTDTQYF.